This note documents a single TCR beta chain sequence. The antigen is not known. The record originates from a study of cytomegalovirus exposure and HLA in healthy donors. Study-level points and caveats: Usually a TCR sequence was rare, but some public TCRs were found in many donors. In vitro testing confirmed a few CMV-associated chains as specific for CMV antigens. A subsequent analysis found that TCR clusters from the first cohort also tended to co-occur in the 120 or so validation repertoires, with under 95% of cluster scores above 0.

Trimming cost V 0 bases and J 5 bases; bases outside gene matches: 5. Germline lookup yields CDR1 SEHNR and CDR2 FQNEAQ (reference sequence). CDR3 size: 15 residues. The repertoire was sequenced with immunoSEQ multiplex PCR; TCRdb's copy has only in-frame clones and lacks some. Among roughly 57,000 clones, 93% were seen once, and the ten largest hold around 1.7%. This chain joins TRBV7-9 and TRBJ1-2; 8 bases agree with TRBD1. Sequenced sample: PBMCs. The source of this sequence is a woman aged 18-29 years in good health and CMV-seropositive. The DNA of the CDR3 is TGTGCCAGCAGCTTAGCTTCAGGGGGCTTGTATGGCTACACCTTC. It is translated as CASSLASGGLYGYTF.